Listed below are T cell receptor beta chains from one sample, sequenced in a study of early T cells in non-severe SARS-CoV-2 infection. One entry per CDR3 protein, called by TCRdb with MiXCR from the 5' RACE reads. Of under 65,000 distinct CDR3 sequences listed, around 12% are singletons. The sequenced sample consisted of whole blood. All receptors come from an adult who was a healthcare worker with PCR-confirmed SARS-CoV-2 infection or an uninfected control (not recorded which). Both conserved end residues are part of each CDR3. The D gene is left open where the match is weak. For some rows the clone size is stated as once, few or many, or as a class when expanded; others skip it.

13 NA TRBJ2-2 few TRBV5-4 CASSLDGAGELFF TGTGCCAGCAGCTTGGATGGGGCCGGGGAGCTGTTTTTT
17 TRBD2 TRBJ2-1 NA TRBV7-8 CASSFTSTSGLRNEQFF TGTGCCAGCAGCTTTACTTCGACTAGCGGGCTGAGAAATGAGCAGTTCTTC
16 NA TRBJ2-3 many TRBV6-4 CASSDSGGRGSDTQYF TGTGCCAGCAGTGACTCAGGGGGGCGAGGGTCAGATACGCAGTATTTT
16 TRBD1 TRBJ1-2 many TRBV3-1 CASSPPPTGMDYGYTF TGTGCCAGCAGCCCTCCCCCGACAGGGATGGACTATGGCTACACCTTC
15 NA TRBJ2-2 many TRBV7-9 CASSSRPANTGELFF TGTGCCAGCAGCTCTAGACCCGCGAACACCGGGGAGCTGTTTTTT
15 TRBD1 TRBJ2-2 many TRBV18 CASSPDRVNTGELFF TGTGCCAGCTCACCAGACAGGGTGAACACCGGGGAGCTGTTTTTT
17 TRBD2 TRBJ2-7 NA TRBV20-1 CSARGRSGLAGGYEQYF TGCAGTGCTAGAGGAAGATCGGGACTAGCGGGAGGATACGAGCAGTACTTC
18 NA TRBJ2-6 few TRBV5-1 CASSFRLPAEAGANVLTF TGCGCCAGCAGCTTCAGACTCCCCGCGGAAGCTGGGGCCAACGTCCTGACTTTC
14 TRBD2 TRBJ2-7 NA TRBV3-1 CASSQPVTSGEQYF TGTGCCAGCAGCCAGCCCGTAACTAGCGGGGAGCAGTACTTC
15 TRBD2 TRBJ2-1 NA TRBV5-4 CASSFGTSGSNEQFF TGTGCCAGCAGCTTCGGGACTAGCGGGAGCAATGAGCAGTTCTTC
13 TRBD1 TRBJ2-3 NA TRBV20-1 CSVTGDNTDTQYF TGCAGTGTCACAGGGGATAACACAGATACGCAGTATTTT
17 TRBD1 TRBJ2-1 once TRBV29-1 CSGSEDRGRGAYNEQFF TGCAGCGGCAGCGAGGACAGGGGGCGCGGAGCCTACAATGAGCAGTTCTTC
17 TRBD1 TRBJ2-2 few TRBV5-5 CASSPQGARINTGELFF TGTGCCAGCAGCCCTCAGGGGGCGCGCATTAACACCGGGGAGCTGTTTTTT
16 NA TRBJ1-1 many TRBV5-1 CASSLGGRGQNTEAFF TGCGCCAGCAGCTTGGGTGGCAGGGGCCAGAACACTGAAGCTTTCTTT
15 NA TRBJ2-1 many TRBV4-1 CASRLSPGAYNEQFF TGCGCCAGCAGGCTCTCCCCGGGGGCCTACAATGAGCAGTTCTTC
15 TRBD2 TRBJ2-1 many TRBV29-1 CSVEGLARTYNEQFF TGCAGCGTTGAAGGACTAGCCCGAACCTACAATGAGCAGTTCTTC
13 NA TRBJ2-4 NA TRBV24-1 CATSDKNKNIQYF TGTGCCACCAGTGACAAAAACAAAAACATTCAGTACTTC
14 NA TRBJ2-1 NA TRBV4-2 CASSQVGVMNEQFF TGTGCCAGCAGCCAAGTCGGGGTGATGAATGAGCAGTTCTTC
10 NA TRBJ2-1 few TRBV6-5 CASSYPEQFF TGTGCCAGCAGTTATCCGGAGCAGTTCTTC
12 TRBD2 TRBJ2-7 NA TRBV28 CASEAGVGEQYF TGTGCCAGCGAGGCGGGAGTGGGAGAGCAGTACTTC
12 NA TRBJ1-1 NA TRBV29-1 CSYRVRATEAFF TGCAGCTACAGGGTGAGGGCCACTGAAGCTTTCTTT
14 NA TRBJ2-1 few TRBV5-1 CASSSGELYNEQFF TGCGCCAGCAGCTCCGGGGAGCTCTACAATGAGCAGTTCTTC
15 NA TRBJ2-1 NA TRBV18 CASSSREGTYNEQFF TGTGCCAGCTCATCACGCGAGGGAACCTACAATGAGCAGTTCTTC
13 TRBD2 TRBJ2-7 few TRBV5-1 CASRLATSYEQYF TGCGCCAGCCGACTAGCGACATCCTACGAGCAGTACTTC
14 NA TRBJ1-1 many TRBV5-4 CASSLDWSNTEAFF TGTGCCAGCAGCTTGGATTGGTCCAACACTGAAGCTTTCTTT
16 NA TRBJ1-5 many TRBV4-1 CASSRGSYISNQPQHF TGCGCCAGCAGCAGGGGGAGTTACATCAGCAATCAGCCCCAGCATTTT
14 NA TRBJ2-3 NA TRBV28 CASSSTGPTDTQYF TGTGCCAGCAGCAGTACAGGGCCCACAGATACGCAGTATTTT
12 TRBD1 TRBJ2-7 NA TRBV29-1 CSADRGPGEQYF TGCAGCGCCGACAGGGGGCCAGGCGAGCAGTACTTC
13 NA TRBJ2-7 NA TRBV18 CASSPTGLPEQYF TGTGCCAGCTCCCCGACGGGACTCCCTGAGCAGTACTTC
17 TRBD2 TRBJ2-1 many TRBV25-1 CARNRTSGRAYYNEQFF TGTGCCAGGAATAGGACTAGCGGGAGGGCCTACTACAATGAGCAGTTCTTC
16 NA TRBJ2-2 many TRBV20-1 CSARVRRTTNTGELFF TGCAGTGCTAGGGTCCGAAGGACGACGAACACCGGGGAGCTGTTTTTT